The 5 T cell receptor beta chains given below trace back to one sample, sequenced in a study of T cells in Graves' hyperthyroidism and ophthalmopathy. RNA transcripts provided the source from which TCR beta CDR3 regions were amplified. HTBI primers were the set used in a first-round RT-PCR of the TCR CDR3. TCRdb reprocessed the multiplex PCR reads via MiXCR and lists one record per CDR3 protein. This sample has hundreds of thousands of distinct CDR3 sequences, with 13% to 15% found just once. The sequenced material came from blood. The source is a woman between 18 and 29 years old with Graves' hyperthyroidism.

This clonotype was observed a few times. As DNA, the CDR3 is TGTGCCAGCAGCTTGCGACAGAGGTATAATTCACCCCTCCACTTT. It is translated as CASSLRQRYNSPLHF. The chain employs TRBV5-8 and TRBJ1-6, with D perhaps matching TRBD1 (5 bases). The V end lost 1 base, the J end lost 4 bases, and 9 bases lay between the germline ends. The CDR3 sequence is 15 residues long. The germline gives CDR1 SGHTS, CDR2 YDEGEE. Full variable domain (remainder filled in from reference TRBV5-8 and TRBJ1-6): EAGVTQSPTHLIKTRGQQATLRCSPISGHTSVYWYQQALGLGLQFLLWYDEGEERNRGNFPPRFSGRQFPNYSSELNVNALELEDSALYLCASSLRQRYNSPLHFGNGTRLTVT.

This clonotype was seen only a few times. The chain joins TRBV12-3 or TRBV12-4 to TRBJ2-1, with a weak D call TRBD2 (5 bases). V gave up 7 bases and J gave up 0 bases, with 13 bases separating them. The CDR3 contains 15 residues. The CDR3 spells CASTLQGSSYNEQFF. CDR3 nucleotide sequence: TGTGCCAGCACTCTCCAAGGGAGCTCCTACAATGAGCAGTTCTTC.

This clonotype was observed many times. The chain is built from TRBV4-2 and TRBJ1-2; no firm D call. Germline assignment: CDR1 LGHNA and CDR2 YNFKEQ. V lost 1 base and J lost 4, with 13 bases in between. This CDR3 comprises 15 residues. The CDR3 DNA sequence: TGTGCCAGCAGCCAAGCAGGCGAGGGCGGCTATGGCTACACCTTC. This sequence encodes CASSQAGEGGYGYTF.

The rearrangement links TRBV12-3 or TRBV12-4 to TRBJ2-7; D uncertain. The V and J ends lost 6 bases and 2 bases respectively, with 11 bases between them. The CDR3 runs 13 residues. CDR3 bases: TGTGCCAGCAGCTACGGGCCGACCTACGAGCAGTACTTC. It specifies CASSYGPTYEQYF.

This clonotype was seen only a few times. It is likely a read error, because the conserved phenylalanine at the end of the CDR3 is missing. The chain employs TRBV5-6 and TRBJ2-3; D possibly corresponds to TRBD1 (6 bases). Between the trimmed V and J ends, which lost 4 bases and 0 bases, there was a span of 27 bases. This CDR3 contains 20 residues. Germline values: CDR1 SGHDT, CDR2 YYEEEE. The CDR3 loop is CASSDPTGTQGILSTDTQYS. The DNA for the CDR3 is TGTGCCAGCAGCGATCCTACCGGGACCCAGGGGATCCTGAGCACAGATACGCAGTATTCT.